What follows is one T cell receptor beta chain and its context. The repertoire was sequenced with immunoSEQ multiplex PCR; TCRdb's copy has only in-frame clones and lacks some. Of 65,000 or so clones listed, around 86% were seen once; the top ten hold about 3.5%. This sample was included in a study of blood T cell repertoires in COVID-19. Material: peripheral blood. This TCR derives from a man aged 45-65 years with active COVID-19.

The CDR3 coding sequence is TGTGCCACCAGAAGAACAGGGGGCGAAGAGACCCAGTACTTC. Its protein product is CATRRTGGEETQYF. V is TRBV24-1 and J is TRBJ2-5, with 9 bases fitting TRBD1. CDR1 KGHDR and CDR2 SFDVKD come from the germline V gene. V shed 7 bases, J shed 3 bases, and the junction held 5 bases outside the gene matches. The CDR3 loop spans 14 amino acids.